The 5 T cell receptor beta chains listed next were all sequenced from one sample in a study of T cell responses to AZD1222 COVID-19 vaccine. Generated by immunoSEQ multiplex PCR, the TCRdb table keeps only in-frame clones and is missing some. The table includes about 120,000 clones, 80% to 90% detected once. The specimen comprised peripheral blood, sampled on day 0 of AZD1222 vaccination. These receptors all stem from an adult in good health.

The V call is TRBV29-1, the J call TRBJ2-7; D ambiguous. V was pared by 7 bases and J by 2 bases, with 15 bases between. CDR3 size: 13 residues. Per germline, CDR1 SQVTM and CDR2 ANQGSEA. CDR3 DNA sequence: TGCAGCGCTCGGCAATCGGGTACCTACGAGCAGTACTTC. Encoded protein: CSARQSGTYEQYF.

This clone was counted only a few times. The chain carries TRBV6-1 and TRBJ1-1; a weak D match, TRBD1 (5 bases). Germline CDR1 reads MNHNS; CDR2 reads SASEGT. The V end was cut by 5 bases, the J end by 0 bases, with 10 bases between. The CDR3 spans 14 residues. The CDR3, as DNA: TGTGCCAGCAGTTTTCAGGGCCTGAACACTGAAGCTTTCTTT. Its translation: CASSFQGLNTEAFF.

CDR3 loop: CASSPARGPQTTREQYF. The CDR3 bases are TGTGCCAGCTCACCGGCCAGGGGGCCCCAAACTACTCGGGAGCAGTACTTC. The gene calls are TRBV18 and TRBJ2-7; 8 bases fit TRBD1. This CDR3 comprises 17 residues. CDR1 is KGHSH, CDR2 LQKENI, per germline. V lost 3 bases and J lost 7; bases outside the gene matches: 17.

This chain links TRBV2 with TRBJ2-3, with D possibly TRBD2 on 6 matching bases. Germline CDR1 reads SNHLY; CDR2 reads FYNNEI. Trimming pared 4 bases from V and 3 bases from J, leaving 14 bases between. This CDR3 contains 15 residues. The CDR3 region has the DNA TGTGCCAGCAGTGCAGGCGGGGCTAGTACAGATACGCAGTATTTT. Its translation: CASSAGGASTDTQYF.

This CDR3 reads CASSPPDYNEQFF. The CDR3 DNA sequence: TGTGCCAGCAGCCCCCCCGATTACAATGAGCAGTTCTTC. V and J are TRBV7-3 and TRBJ2-1; D gene unclear. The V gene's germline CDR1 is SGHTA and CDR2 FQGTGA. V lost 5 bases to trimming and J lost 4 bases, with 9 bases between them. The CDR3 sequence is 13 residues long. The whole variable domain, remainder taken from reference TRBV7-3 and TRBJ2-1, is GAGVSQTPSNKVTEKGKYVELRCDPISGHTALYWYRQSLGQGPEFLIYFQGTGAADDSGLPNDRFFAVRPEGSVSTLKIQRTERGDSAVYLCASSPPDYNEQFFGPGTRLTVL.